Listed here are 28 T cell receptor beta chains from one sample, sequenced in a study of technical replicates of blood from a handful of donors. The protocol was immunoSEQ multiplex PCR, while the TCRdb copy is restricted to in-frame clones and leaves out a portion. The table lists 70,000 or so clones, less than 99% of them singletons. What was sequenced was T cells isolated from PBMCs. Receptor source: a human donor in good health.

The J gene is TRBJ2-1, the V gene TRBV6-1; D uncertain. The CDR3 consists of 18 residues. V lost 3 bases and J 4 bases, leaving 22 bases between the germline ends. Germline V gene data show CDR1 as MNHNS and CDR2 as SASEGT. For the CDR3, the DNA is TGTGCCAGCAGTGATGCTCCCCTTCCTAAACGCCTATACAATGAGCAGTTCTTC. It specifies CASSDAPLPKRLYNEQFF.

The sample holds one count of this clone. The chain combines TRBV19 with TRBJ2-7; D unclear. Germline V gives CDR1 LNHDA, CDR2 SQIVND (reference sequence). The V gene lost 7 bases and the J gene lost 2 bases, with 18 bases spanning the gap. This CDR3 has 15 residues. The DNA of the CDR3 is TGTGCCAGTACCATTAGACATGCCTTCACCTACGAGCAGTACTTC. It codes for CASTIRHAFTYEQYF.

The CDR3 coding sequence is TGCGCCAGCACCTTCCGACGGACTAGCGGGATTGGCACCGGGGAGCTGTTTTTT. As protein: CASTFRRTSGIGTGELFF. The J gene is TRBJ2-2, the V gene TRBV4-1; 12 bases are shared with TRBD2. The CDR3 spans 18 residues. Trimming took 7 bases from V and 4 from J; bases not matched to a gene: 13. Germline loops: CDR1 MGHRA, CDR2 YSYEKL.

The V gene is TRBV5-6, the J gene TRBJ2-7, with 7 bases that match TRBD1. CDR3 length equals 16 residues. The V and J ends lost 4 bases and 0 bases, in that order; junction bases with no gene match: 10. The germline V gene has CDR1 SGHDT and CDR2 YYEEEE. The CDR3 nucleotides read TGTGCCAGCAGCCCTCGGACAGGCAGACTCTCCTACGAGCAGTACTTC. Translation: CASSPRTGRLSYEQYF.

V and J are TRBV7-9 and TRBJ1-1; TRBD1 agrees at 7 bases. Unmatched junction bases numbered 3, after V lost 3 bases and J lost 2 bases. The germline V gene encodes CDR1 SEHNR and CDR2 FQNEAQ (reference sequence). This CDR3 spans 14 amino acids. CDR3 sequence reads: CASSLDRLNTEAFF. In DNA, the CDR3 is TGTGCCAGCAGCTTGGACAGGCTAAACACTGAAGCTTTCTTT.

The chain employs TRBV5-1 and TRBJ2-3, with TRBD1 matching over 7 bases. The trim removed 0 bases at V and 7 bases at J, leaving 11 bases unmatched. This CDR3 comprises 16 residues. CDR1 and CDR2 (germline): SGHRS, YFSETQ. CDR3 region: CASSLAGGVKGNTQYF. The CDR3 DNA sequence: TGCGCCAGCAGCTTGGCAGGGGGAGTGAAGGGAAATACGCAGTATTTT.

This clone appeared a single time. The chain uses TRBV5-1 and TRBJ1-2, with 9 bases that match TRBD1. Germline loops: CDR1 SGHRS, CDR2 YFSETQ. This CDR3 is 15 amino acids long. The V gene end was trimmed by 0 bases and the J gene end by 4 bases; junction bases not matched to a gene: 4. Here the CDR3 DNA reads TGCGCCAGCAGCTTGGAGGGACAGGGACCCTATGGCTACACCTTC. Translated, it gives CASSLEGQGPYGYTF.

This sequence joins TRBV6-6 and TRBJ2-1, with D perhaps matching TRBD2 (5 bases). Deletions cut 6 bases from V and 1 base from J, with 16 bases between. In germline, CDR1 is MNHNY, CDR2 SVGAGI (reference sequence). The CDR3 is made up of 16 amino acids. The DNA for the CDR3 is TGTGCCAGCAGCGGGCCACGCTGGAGGTCCTACAATGAGCAGTTCTTC. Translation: CASSGPRWRSYNEQFF.

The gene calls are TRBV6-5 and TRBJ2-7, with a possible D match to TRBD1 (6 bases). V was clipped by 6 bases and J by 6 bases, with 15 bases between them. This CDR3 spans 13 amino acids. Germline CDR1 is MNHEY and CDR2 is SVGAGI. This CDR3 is CASRINRDGEQYF. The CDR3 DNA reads TGTGCCAGCAGAATAAACAGGGACGGCGAGCAGTACTTC.

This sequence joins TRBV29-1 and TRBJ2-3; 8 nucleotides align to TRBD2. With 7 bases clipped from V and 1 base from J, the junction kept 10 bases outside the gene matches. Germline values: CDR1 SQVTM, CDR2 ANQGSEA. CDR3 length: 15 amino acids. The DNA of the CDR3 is TGCAGCGCTGGGGACGGGGGGGCCGGCACAGATACGCAGTATTTT. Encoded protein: CSAGDGGAGTDTQYF.

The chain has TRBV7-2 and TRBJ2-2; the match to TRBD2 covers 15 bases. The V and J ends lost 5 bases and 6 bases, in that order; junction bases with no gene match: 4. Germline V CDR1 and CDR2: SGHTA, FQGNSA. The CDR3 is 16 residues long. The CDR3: CASSRGLAGGPGELFF. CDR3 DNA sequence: TGTGCCAGCAGCCGGGGACTAGCGGGAGGACCCGGGGAGCTGTTTTTT.

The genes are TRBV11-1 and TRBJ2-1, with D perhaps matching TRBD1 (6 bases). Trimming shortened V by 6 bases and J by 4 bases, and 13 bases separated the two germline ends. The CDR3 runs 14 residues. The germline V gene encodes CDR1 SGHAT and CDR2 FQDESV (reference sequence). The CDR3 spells CASRHRAAYNEQFF. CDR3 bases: TGTGCCAGCAGGCACAGGGCAGCTTACAATGAGCAGTTCTTC. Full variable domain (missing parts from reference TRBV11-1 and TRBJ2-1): EAEVAQSPRYKITEKSQAVAFWCDPISGHATLYWYRQILGQGPELLVQFQDESVVDDSQLPKDRFSAERLKGVDSTLKIQPAELGDSAMYLCASRHRAAYNEQFFGPGTRLTVL.

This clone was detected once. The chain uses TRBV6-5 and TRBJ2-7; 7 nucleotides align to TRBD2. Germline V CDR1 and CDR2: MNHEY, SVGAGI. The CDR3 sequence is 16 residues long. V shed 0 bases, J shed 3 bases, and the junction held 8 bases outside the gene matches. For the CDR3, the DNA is TGTGCCAGCAGTTACTCGAATCCTAGCGGCGACTACGAGCAGTACTTC. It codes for CASSYSNPSGDYEQYF.

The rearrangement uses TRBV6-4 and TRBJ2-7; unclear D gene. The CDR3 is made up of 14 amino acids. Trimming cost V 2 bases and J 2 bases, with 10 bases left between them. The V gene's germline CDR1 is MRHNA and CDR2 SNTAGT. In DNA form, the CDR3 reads TGTGCCAGCAGTGACCCCGATCCAGCCTACGAGCAGTACTTC. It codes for CASSDPDPAYEQYF.

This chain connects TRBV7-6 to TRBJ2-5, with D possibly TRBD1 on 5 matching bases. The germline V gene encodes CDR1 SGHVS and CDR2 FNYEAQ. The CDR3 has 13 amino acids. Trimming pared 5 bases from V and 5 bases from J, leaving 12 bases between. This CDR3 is CASSPGFGETQYF. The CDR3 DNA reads TGTGCCAGCAGCCCAGGGTTCGGGGAGACCCAGTACTTC.

The CDR3 DNA reads as TGTGCCAGCAGTCCGGGACAGGGATCCTACGAGCAGTACTTC. It is translated as CASSPGQGSYEQYF. The V call is TRBV5-4, the J call TRBJ2-7, with 9 bases lining up with TRBD1. Germline CDR1 SGHNT, CDR2 YYREEE (reference sequence). The CDR3 extends over 14 amino acids. J was trimmed by 1 base and V by 5 bases; bases with no gene match: 4.

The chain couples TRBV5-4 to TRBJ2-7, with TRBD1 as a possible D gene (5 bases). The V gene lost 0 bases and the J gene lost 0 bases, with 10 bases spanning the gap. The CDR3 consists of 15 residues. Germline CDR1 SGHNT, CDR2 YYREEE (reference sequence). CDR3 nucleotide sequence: TGTGCCAGCAGCTTGGTGGGAAGGGGCTCCTACGAGCAGTACTTC. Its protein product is CASSLVGRGSYEQYF.

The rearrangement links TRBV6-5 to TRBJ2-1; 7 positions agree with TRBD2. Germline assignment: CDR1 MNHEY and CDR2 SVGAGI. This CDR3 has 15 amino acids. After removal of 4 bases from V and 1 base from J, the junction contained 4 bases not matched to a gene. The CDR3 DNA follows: TGTGCCAGCAGTTTAGCGGGTGTGTCCTACAATGAGCAGTTCTTC. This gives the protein CASSLAGVSYNEQFF.

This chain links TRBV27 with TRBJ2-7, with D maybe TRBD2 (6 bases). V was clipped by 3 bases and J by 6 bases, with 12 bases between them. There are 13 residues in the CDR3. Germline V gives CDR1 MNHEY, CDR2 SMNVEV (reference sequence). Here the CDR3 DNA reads TGTGCCAGCAGTTTCCTCCAGGGAGGCGAGCAGTACTTC. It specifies CASSFLQGGEQYF.

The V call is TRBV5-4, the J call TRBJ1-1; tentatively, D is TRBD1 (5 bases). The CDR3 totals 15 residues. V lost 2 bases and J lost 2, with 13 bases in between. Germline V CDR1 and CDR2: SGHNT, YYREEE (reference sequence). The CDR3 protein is CASSFGQGLNTEAFF. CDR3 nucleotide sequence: TGTGCCAGCAGCTTTGGGCAGGGACTAAACACTGAAGCTTTCTTT.

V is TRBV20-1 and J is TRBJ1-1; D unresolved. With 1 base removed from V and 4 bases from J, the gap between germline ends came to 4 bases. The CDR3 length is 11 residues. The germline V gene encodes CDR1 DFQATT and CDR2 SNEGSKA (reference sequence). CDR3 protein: CSARARTEAFF. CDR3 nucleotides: TGCAGTGCTAGAGCCCGCACTGAAGCTTTCTTT.

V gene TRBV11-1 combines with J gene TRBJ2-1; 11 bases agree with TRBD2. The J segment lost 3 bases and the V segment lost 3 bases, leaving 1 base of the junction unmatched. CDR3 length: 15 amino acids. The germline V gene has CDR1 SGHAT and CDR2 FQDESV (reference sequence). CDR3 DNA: TGTGCCAGCAGCTTGGGGACTAGCGGCTACAATGAGCAGTTCTTC. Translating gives CASSLGTSGYNEQFF.

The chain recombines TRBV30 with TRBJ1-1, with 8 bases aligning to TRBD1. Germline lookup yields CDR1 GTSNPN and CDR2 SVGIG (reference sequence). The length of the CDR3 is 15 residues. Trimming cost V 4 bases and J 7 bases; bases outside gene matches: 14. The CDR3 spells CAWTKQGVSEGEAFF. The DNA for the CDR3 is TGTGCCTGGACAAAACAGGGGGTCAGTGAGGGTGAAGCTTTCTTT.

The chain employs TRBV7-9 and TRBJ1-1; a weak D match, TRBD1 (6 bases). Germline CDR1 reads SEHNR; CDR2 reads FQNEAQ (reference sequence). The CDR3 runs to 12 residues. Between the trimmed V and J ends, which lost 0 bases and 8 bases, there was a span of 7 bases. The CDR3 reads CASSLADREAFF. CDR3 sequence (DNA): TGTGCCAGCAGCTTAGCGGACAGAGAAGCTTTCTTT.

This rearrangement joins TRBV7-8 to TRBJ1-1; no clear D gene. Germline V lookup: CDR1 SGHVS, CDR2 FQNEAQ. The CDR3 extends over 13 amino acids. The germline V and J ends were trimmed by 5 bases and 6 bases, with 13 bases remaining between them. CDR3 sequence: CASSLDKSPEAFF. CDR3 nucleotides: TGTGCCAGCAGCCTCGACAAGTCTCCTGAAGCTTTCTTT.

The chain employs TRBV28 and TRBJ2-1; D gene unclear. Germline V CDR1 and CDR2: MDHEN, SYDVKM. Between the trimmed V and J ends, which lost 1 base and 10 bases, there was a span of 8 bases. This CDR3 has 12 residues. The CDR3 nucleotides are TGTGCCAGCAGTTTATCGGTGGAGGAGCAGTTCTTC. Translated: CASSLSVEEQFF.

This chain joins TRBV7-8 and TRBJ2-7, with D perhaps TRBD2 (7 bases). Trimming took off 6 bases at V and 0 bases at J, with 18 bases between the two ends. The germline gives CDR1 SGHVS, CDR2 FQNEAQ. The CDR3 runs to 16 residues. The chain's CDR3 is CASRLQGGVSSYEQYF. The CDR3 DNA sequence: TGTGCCAGCAGACTCCAAGGGGGGGTAAGCTCCTACGAGCAGTACTTC.

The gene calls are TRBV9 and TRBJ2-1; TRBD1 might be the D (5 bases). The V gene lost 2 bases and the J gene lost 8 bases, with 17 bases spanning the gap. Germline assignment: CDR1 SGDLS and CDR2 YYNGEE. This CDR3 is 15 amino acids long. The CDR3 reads CASSVRGAQSDEQFF. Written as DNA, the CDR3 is TGTGCCAGCAGCGTTCGTGGGGCCCAATCGGATGAGCAGTTCTTC.